These 20 T cell receptor beta chains originate from one sample sequenced in a study of graft-versus-host responses after intestinal transplantation. Researchers processed graft tissue to release intraepithelial and lamina propria lymphocytes. Method: immunoSEQ multiplex PCR; TCRdb's copy keeps in-frame clones and lacks some. The profile shows around 37,000 clones, about nine tenths of them singletons. Source: ileum tissue, taken 200 to 210 days after intestinal transplant. Every receptor here comes from a human patient who received an intestinal transplant, so some T cells may come from the graft donor.

The chain recombines TRBV28 with TRBJ2-1; 9 bases agree with TRBD2. This CDR3 is built from 16 residues. Germline CDR1 MDHEN, CDR2 SYDVKM. The trim removed 10 bases at V and 4 bases at J, leaving 14 bases unmatched. CDR3 region: CATELGAGGGYNEQFF. In nucleotides, the CDR3 is TGTGCCACCGAACTAGGGGCGGGAGGGGGGTACAATGAGCAGTTCTTC.

V gene TRBV4-1 combines with J gene TRBJ1-4; D is undetermined. The ends were cut back, 0 bases at V and 8 bases at J, with 13 bases in the middle. The CDR3 runs 15 residues. Germline-derived CDR1 and CDR2 are MGHRA and YSYEKL. CDR3 nucleotides: TGCGCCAGCAGCCAAGATCGGCGGCAAGGAGAAAAACTGTTTTTT. It is translated as CASSQDRRQGEKLFF.

The rearrangement uses TRBV5-1 and TRBJ2-3; D is possibly TRBD2 (5 bases). With 10 bases removed from V and 0 bases from J, the gap between germline ends came to 21 bases. Germline V gene sequence: CDR1 SGHRS, CDR2 YFSETQ. CDR3 length: 16 residues. CDR3 sequence reads: CASNTLPGSSTDTQYF. For the CDR3, the DNA is TGCGCCTCTAACACTCTACCGGGGTCCAGCACAGATACGCAGTATTTT.

The genes are TRBV5-1 and TRBJ2-1, with D perhaps matching TRBD2 (6 bases). This CDR3 is 15 amino acids long. The germline CDR1 and CDR2 sequences are SGHRS and YFSETQ. Trimming took off 4 bases at V and 2 bases at J, with 13 bases between the two ends. The CDR3 DNA reads TGCGCCAGCAGCGCGGGGACGGGAACCTACAATGAGCAGTTCTTC. It codes for CASSAGTGTYNEQFF.

This chain uses TRBV25-1 with TRBJ2-5, with D perhaps TRBD1 (5 bases). The ends were cut back, 4 bases at V and 3 bases at J, with 9 bases in the middle. Germline CDR1 MGHDK, CDR2 SYGVNS. The CDR3 totals 13 residues. CDR3 sequence (DNA): TGTGCCAGCAGTGTTGGCAGGGAAGAGACCCAGTACTTC. Amino acid sequence: CASSVGREETQYF.

The chain employs TRBV7-3 and TRBJ2-1; no definite D call. The germline CDR1 and CDR2 sequences are SGHTA and FQGTGA. Trimming took 2 bases from V and 9 from J, leaving 11 bases between them. The CDR3 contains 13 residues. This CDR3 reads CASSLLGSSEQFF. The CDR3 DNA is TGTGCCAGCAGCTTATTGGGATCCAGTGAGCAGTTCTTC.

The chain joins TRBV7-9 to TRBJ2-7; a weak D match, TRBD1 (6 bases). The CDR3 contains 14 residues. The germline V and J ends were trimmed by 5 bases and 3 bases, with 14 bases remaining between them. Per germline, CDR1 SEHNR and CDR2 FQNEAQ (reference sequence). DNA of the CDR3: TGTGCCAGCAGCCATATTGGGACACTCTACGAGCAGTACTTC. Its protein product is CASSHIGTLYEQYF.

Here the CDR3 DNA reads TGTGCCAGTAAACTGGGCTCTGGAAACACCATATATTTT. Translation: CASKLGSGNTIYF. The V gene is TRBV6-6, the J gene TRBJ1-3; no clear D gene. Trimming removed 9 bases from V and 0 bases from J, with 9 bases in between. The CDR3 has 13 amino acids. Germline CDR1 and CDR2: MNHNY and SVGAGI (reference sequence).

The V gene is TRBV21-1, the J gene TRBJ1-5. TRBV21-1 is recorded as a pseudogene. The length of the CDR3 is 13 residues. Here the CDR3 reads CASSIGGEQPQHF. CDR3 nucleotides: TGTGCCAGCAGCATCGGCGGGGAACAGCCCCAGCATTTT.

CDR3 nucleotide sequence: TGTGCCAGCAGCCATACTAGCGTCTCCTACGAGCAGTACTTC. It encodes CASSHTSVSYEQYF. The rearrangement uses TRBV28 and TRBJ2-7, with 7 bases fitting TRBD2. Germline-derived CDR1 and CDR2 are MDHEN and SYDVKM. V shed 6 bases, J shed 0 bases, and the junction held 5 bases outside the gene matches. The CDR3 is 14 amino acids.

CDR3 DNA sequence: TGCAGCGGAGACAGGTTCTATGGCTACACCTTC. This sequence encodes CSGDRFYGYTF. This chain joins TRBV20-1 and TRBJ1-2, with D maybe TRBD1 (6 bases). The CDR3 length is 11 residues. From germline, CDR1 is DFQATT and CDR2 SNEGSKA (reference sequence).

This clone has a handful of counts. The J gene is TRBJ1-1, the V gene TRBV29-1; D is unresolved. Trimming stripped 6 bases from V and 0 bases from J, with 11 bases between. The CDR3 runs to 13 residues. CDR1 is SQVTM and CDR2 is ANQGSEA in the germline V gene. The CDR3 here is CSVGSQMNTEAFF. In DNA form, the CDR3 reads TGCAGCGTGGGGAGTCAAATGAACACTGAAGCTTTCTTT.

This chain uses TRBV4-1 with TRBJ2-5; D not certain. Trimming stripped 4 bases from V and 0 bases from J, with 6 bases between. The CDR3 extends over 13 amino acids. Germline lookup yields CDR1 MGHRA and CDR2 YSYEKL. CDR3 protein: CASSPWNQETQYF. The CDR3 nucleotides read TGCGCCAGCAGCCCATGGAACCAAGAGACCCAGTACTTC.

This chain links TRBV7-8 with TRBJ2-1, with 8 bases that match TRBD2. Germline-derived CDR1 and CDR2 are SGHVS and FQNEAQ. This CDR3 spans 14 amino acids. Trimming took 3 bases from V and 5 from J; bases not matched to a gene: 3. The CDR3 coding sequence is TGTGCCAGCAGCTTGTTGCGGGGGGACAATGAGCAGTTCTTC. Protein: CASSLLRGDNEQFF.

The CDR3 loop reads CASSGAVGGDKSNQPQHF. As DNA, the CDR3 is TGTGCCAGCAGTGGGGCGGTTGGGGGTGATAAGAGCAATCAGCCCCAGCATTTT. The chain employs TRBV2 and TRBJ1-5; possibly TRBD1 for D (5 bases). CDR1 and CDR2 (germline): SNHLY, FYNNEI. The CDR3 is 18 residues long. V was clipped by 4 bases and J by 1 base, with 20 bases between them.

This clone was seen only once. The V and J genes are TRBV4-1 and TRBJ2-3; TRBD2 matches 7 bases. Germline V gives CDR1 MGHRA, CDR2 YSYEKL. V shed 4 bases, J shed 2 bases, and the junction held 9 bases outside the gene matches. CDR3 length equals 16 residues. The CDR3 nucleotides are TGCGCCAGCAGCCGTTGGGGGAGGGATACCACAGATACGCAGTATTTT. Translating it yields CASSRWGRDTTDTQYF.

This clone was seen once. This chain joins TRBV6-5 and TRBJ1-1; possibly TRBD1 for D (5 bases). This CDR3 spans 13 amino acids. V lost 2 bases and J 8 bases, leaving 12 bases between the germline ends. Germline CDR1 reads MNHEY; CDR2 reads SVGAGI. The CDR3 nucleotides are TGTGCCAGCAGTTACGGGTCAGGGTTCGAAGCTTTCTTT. Translated: CASSYGSGFEAFF.

The chain links TRBV30 to TRBJ2-5; 14 bases are shared with TRBD2. The germline V gene has CDR1 GTSNPN and CDR2 SVGIG (reference sequence). There are 15 residues in the CDR3. The trim removed 8 bases at V and 5 bases at J, leaving 10 bases unmatched. The CDR3 sequence: CARGTSGGNKETQYF. DNA of the CDR3: TGTGCCCGAGGGACTAGCGGGGGTAATAAGGAGACCCAGTACTTC.

The chain recombines TRBV19 with TRBJ1-5; D gene ambiguous. V dropped 3 bases and J dropped 3 bases, with 9 bases sitting between them. The CDR3 covers 14 residues. Looked up from germline, CDR1 is LNHDA and CDR2 is SQIVND (reference sequence). The CDR3, as DNA: TGTGCCAGTAGTATGGTAGGGAACAATCAGCCCCAGCATTTT. As protein: CASSMVGNNQPQHF.

The chain recombines TRBV5-6 with TRBJ2-7; D unresolved. CDR1 and CDR2 (germline): SGHDT, YYEEEE. This CDR3 is built from 13 residues. V shed 1 base and J shed 2 bases, with 7 bases lying between them. The CDR3: CASSLWAAYEQYF. CDR3 in DNA: TGTGCCAGCAGCTTGTGGGCCGCCTACGAGCAGTACTTC.